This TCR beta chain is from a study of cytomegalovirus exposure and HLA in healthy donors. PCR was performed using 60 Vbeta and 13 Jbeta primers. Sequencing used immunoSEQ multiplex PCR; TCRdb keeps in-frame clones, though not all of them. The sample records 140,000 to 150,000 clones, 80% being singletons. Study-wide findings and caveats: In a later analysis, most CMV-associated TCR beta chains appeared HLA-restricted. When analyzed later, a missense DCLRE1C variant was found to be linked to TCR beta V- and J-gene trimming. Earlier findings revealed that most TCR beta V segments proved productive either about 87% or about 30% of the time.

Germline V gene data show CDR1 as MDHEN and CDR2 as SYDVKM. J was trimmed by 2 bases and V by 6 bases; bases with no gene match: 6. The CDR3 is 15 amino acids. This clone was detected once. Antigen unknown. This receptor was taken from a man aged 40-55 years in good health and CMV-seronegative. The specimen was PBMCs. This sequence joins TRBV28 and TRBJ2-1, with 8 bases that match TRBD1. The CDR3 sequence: CASSRQQGAYNEQFF. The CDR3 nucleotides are TGTGCCAGCAGCCGCCAACAGGGGGCCTACAATGAGCAGTTCTTC.